This is a list of T cell receptor beta chains from one sample in a study of blood T cell repertoires in COVID-19. TCRdb's copy holds only in-frame clones and misses some; the assay was immunoSEQ multiplex PCR. The data show about 97,000 clones, approximately 89% seen once. Material for sequencing was peripheral blood. All receptors derive from a human donor in a cohort sampled during active COVID-19. Each CDR3 is given with its conserved first and last residue. A D gene is named only where the DNA matches it firmly. Expanded clones get a size class; other rows say once, few or many, or leave the size out.

D	size	J	V	CDR3	DNA
TRBD1	.	TRBJ2-5	TRBV28	CASSFLGGQGKETQYF	TGTGCCAGCAGTTTCCTTGGGGGACAGGGCAAGGAGACCCAGTACTTC
.	once	TRBJ1-2	TRBV5-5	CASSLGQSNYGYTF	TGTGCCAGCAGCTTGGGACAGAGTAACTATGGCTACACCTTC
.	.	TRBJ1-2	TRBV28	CASSSPLSASYGYTF	TGTGCCAGCAGTTCACCCCTTAGTGCAAGCTATGGCTACACCTTC
.	.	TRBJ1-2	TRBV4-1	CASSQDRYRVGYTF	TGCGCCAGCAGCCAAGATCGTTACAGGGTCGGCTACACCTTC
TRBD2	few	TRBJ2-7	TRBV4-1	CASSQDRLAGYEQYF	TGCGCCAGCAGCCAAGATCGACTAGCGGGCTACGAGCAGTACTTC
.	.	TRBJ2-6	TRBV27	CASRTRSGANVLTF	TGTGCCAGCAGAACTCGCTCTGGGGCCAACGTCCTGACTTTC
TRBD1	.	TRBJ2-7	TRBV7-9	CASSLQGAGVVEQYF	TGTGCCAGCAGCTTACAGGGGGCCGGGGTAGTCGAGCAGTACTTC
TRBD2	.	TRBJ2-7	TRBV9	CASSVGGSSYEQYF	TGTGCCAGCAGCGTAGGCGGGAGCTCCTACGAGCAGTACTTC
.	.	TRBJ2-7	TRBV7-2	CASRQGLWNEQYF	TGTGCCAGCAGGCAGGGTCTCTGGAACGAGCAGTACTTC
.	.	TRBJ1-1	TRBV28	CASILFRGNTEAFF	TGTGCCAGCATTCTCTTCAGGGGAAACACTGAAGCTTTCTTT
TRBD1	.	TRBJ2-3	TRBV24-1	CATSDPGQATDTQYF	TGTGCCACCAGTGATCCGGGACAGGCGACAGATACGCAGTATTTT
TRBD1	.	TRBJ2-3	TRBV7-9	CASSFEQGYGSADTQYF	TGTGCCAGCAGCTTTGAACAGGGGTACGGGTCAGCAGATACGCAGTATTTT
.	.	TRBJ2-1	TRBV19	CASSIAGGPYNEQFF	TGTGCCAGTAGTATAGCCGGGGGGCCCTACAATGAGCAGTTCTTC
.	.	TRBJ2-4	TRBV18	CASSPTGAKNIQYF	TGTGCCAGCTCACCAACAGGAGCCAAAAACATTCAGTACTTC
TRBD1	.	TRBJ1-5	TRBV28	CASVDTRGGDQPQHF	TGTGCCAGCGTGGACACCCGAGGGGGCGATCAGCCCCAGCATTTT
.	.	TRBJ1-2	TRBV5-1	CASSPHGNYGYTF	TGCGCCAGCAGCCCCCACGGGAACTATGGCTACACCTTC
.	.	TRBJ2-7	TRBV5-4	CASSQDTVSSYEQYF	TGTGCCAGCAGCCAGGACACTGTGAGCTCCTACGAGCAGTACTTC
.	once	TRBJ1-4	TRBV29-1	CSVEGSGNNEKLFF	TGCAGCGTTGAAGGGTCAGGGAATAATGAAAAACTGTTTTTT
TRBD1	.	TRBJ1-3	TRBV9	CASSPGTGAGNTIYF	TGTGCCAGCAGCCCCGGGACAGGGGCTGGAAACACCATATATTTT
.	.	TRBJ1-2	TRBV12-3/TRBV12-4	CASSVNRNYGYTF	TGTGCCAGCAGTGTAAACAGAAACTATGGCTACACCTTC
.	.	TRBJ1-2	TRBV2	CASSVGAMGGYTF	TGTGCCAGCAGTGTAGGGGCCATGGGTGGCTACACCTTC
TRBD2	once	TRBJ2-7	TRBV6-6	CASSYSRTSGTYEQYF	TGTGCCAGCAGTTACTCCCGGACTAGCGGGACCTACGAGCAGTACTTC
TRBD1	once	TRBJ2-2	TRBV4-2	CASSHRQGPGELFF	TGTGCCAGCAGCCACCGACAGGGCCCCGGGGAGCTGTTTTTT
.	.	TRBJ2-7	TRBV21-1	CASSKIEERRVTYEQYF	TGTGCCAGCAGCAAAATAGAGGAAAGGAGGGTTACCTACGAGCAGTACTTC
.	.	TRBJ2-1	TRBV18	CASSPWDTDEQFF	TGTGCCAGCTCACCATGGGACACGGATGAGCAGTTCTTC
.	.	TRBJ2-6	TRBV12-3/TRBV12-4	CASSDGGVLTF	TGTGCCAGCAGTGATGGAGGCGTCCTGACTTTC
TRBD1	.	TRBJ2-1	TRBV6-6	CASLGTGVNEQFF	TGTGCCAGTTTAGGGACAGGGGTCAATGAGCAGTTCTTC
TRBD2	.	TRBJ2-7	TRBV11-1	CASSPWTSGSYEQYF	TGTGCCAGCAGCCCCTGGACTAGCGGGAGCTACGAGCAGTACTTC
TRBD1	.	TRBJ1-1	TRBV14	CASSPDRPSPLTEAFF	TGTGCCAGCAGCCCGGACAGGCCCTCCCCACTCACTGAAGCTTTCTTT
.	few	TRBJ1-2	TRBV5-8	CASSSRSNYGYTF	TGTGCCAGCAGTTCTAGGAGTAACTATGGCTACACCTTC
TRBD1	.	TRBJ2-7	TRBV7-2	CASSPNRDSEQYF	TGTGCCAGCAGTCCCAACCGGGACAGCGAGCAGTACTTC
TRBD2	.	TRBJ2-4	TRBV12-3/TRBV12-4	CASSRGVIQYF	TGTGCCAGCAGCCGGGGGGTCATTCAGTACTTC
TRBD1	.	TRBJ1-6	TRBV28	CASSLLQGRSPLHF	TGTGCCAGCAGTTTATTACAGGGGAGATCACCCCTCCACTTT
TRBD1	.	TRBJ1-2	TRBV9	CASSPGDRVVNYGYTF	TGTGCCAGCAGCCCCGGCGACAGGGTCGTTAACTATGGCTACACCTTC
TRBD2	.	TRBJ2-1	TRBV29-1	CSAGRTYPGGAYNEQFF	TGCAGCGCCGGCCGGACTTACCCGGGGGGAGCTTACAATGAGCAGTTCTTC
TRBD2	.	TRBJ2-3	TRBV6-4	CASTLGGSSGVSTDTQYF	TGTGCCAGCACTCTGGGAGGCTCTAGCGGGGTTAGCACAGATACGCAGTATTTT
.	.	TRBJ1-2	TRBV9	CASSVGGRYPFGYTF	TGTGCCAGCAGCGTAGGGGGCAGGTACCCATTTGGCTACACCTTC
TRBD1	.	TRBJ2-1	TRBV6-1	CASSDGTGYYNEQFF	TGTGCCAGCAGTGACGGGACAGGGTACTACAATGAGCAGTTCTTC
TRBD1	.	TRBJ1-4	TRBV18	CASFYRQGSGEKLFF	TGTGCCAGCTTCTACCGACAGGGTTCGGGGGAAAAACTGTTTTTT
.	.	TRBJ2-7	TRBV5-8	CASSMGRGSPTYEQYF	TGTGCCAGCAGCATGGGACGGGGGTCCCCCACCTACGAGCAGTACTTC
.	few	TRBJ1-6	TRBV29-1	CSVEDGEGSPLHF	TGCAGCGTTGAAGACGGAGAAGGTTCACCCCTCCACTTT
TRBD1	.	TRBJ1-1	TRBV7-9	CASSNFHRGQTEAFF	TGTGCCAGCAGCAACTTTCACAGGGGGCAAACTGAAGCTTTCTTT
.	.	TRBJ2-2	TRBV13	CASSPRLGAGELFF	TGTGCCAGCAGCCCCCGGCTAGGGGCCGGGGAGCTGTTTTTT
.	once	TRBJ2-5	TRBV9	CASSQKGNQGTQYF	TGTGCCAGCAGCCAGAAGGGGAACCAAGGTACCCAGTACTTC
TRBD1	.	TRBJ1-6	TRBV27	CASSELGQGKRSPLHF	TGTGCCAGCAGTGAACTGGGACAGGGGAAACGGTCACCCCTCCACTTT
.	.	TRBJ1-5	TRBV27	CASSSIDSSNQPQHF	TGTGCCAGCAGTTCCATTGACAGTTCCAATCAGCCCCAGCATTTT
.	.	TRBJ2-2	TRBV6-6	CASSHKAGLTNTGELFF	TGTGCCAGCAGTCACAAAGCGGGCCTAACGAACACCGGGGAGCTGTTTTTT
.	.	TRBJ1-5	TRBV19	CASSPQLGNQPQHF	TGTGCCAGTAGTCCCCAGTTGGGCAATCAGCCCCAGCATTTT
.	.	TRBJ1-2	TRBV10-3	CAISEAGANGYTF	TGTGCCATCAGTGAAGCGGGGGCCAATGGCTACACCTTC
TRBD1	.	TRBJ2-1	TRBV7-3	CASSPGGLIRFF	TGTGCCAGCAGCCCAGGGGGTTTGATTAGGTTCTTC
.	once	TRBJ2-3	TRBV7-8	CASSLPLRSSTQYF	TGTGCCAGCAGCTTACCCCTACGGAGCTCGACGCAGTATTTT
.	.	TRBJ1-1	TRBV28	CASSSGASGEAFF	TGTGCCAGCAGTTCTGGGGCCTCGGGTGAAGCTTTCTTT
TRBD1	.	TRBJ2-3	TRBV5-5	CASSWTGASTDTQYF	TGTGCCAGCAGCTGGACAGGGGCCAGCACAGATACGCAGTATTTT
TRBD1	.	TRBJ2-1	TRBV10-3	CAIRGQGEDNEQFF	TGTGCCATCAGGGGACAGGGAGAAGACAATGAGCAGTTCTTC
.	.	TRBJ1-2	TRBV19	CASSAGRANYGYTF	TGTGCCAGTAGTGCGGGCCGAGCTAACTATGGCTACACCTTC
.	.	TRBJ1-1	TRBV5-1	CASGSLQAGTEAFF	TGCGCCAGCGGGTCTCTGCAGGCGGGCACTGAAGCTTTCTTT
.	.	TRBJ2-1	TRBV5-6	CASTTSWGPNYNEQFF	TGTGCCAGCACCACCTCATGGGGGCCCAACTACAATGAGCAGTTCTTC
.	.	TRBJ1-2	TRBV9	CASSGPRGGYGYTF	TGTGCCAGCAGCGGCCCGAGAGGCGGCTATGGCTACACCTTC
.	.	TRBJ2-7	TRBV6-2/TRBV6-3	CASSQISGVEQYF	TGTGCCAGCAGTCAGATATCAGGGGTCGAGCAGTACTTC
.	.	TRBJ1-2	TRBV5-1	CASSLGPAGRTTNYGYTF	TGCGCCAGCAGCTTGGGCCCCGCGGGGCGGACTACTAACTATGGCTACACCTTC